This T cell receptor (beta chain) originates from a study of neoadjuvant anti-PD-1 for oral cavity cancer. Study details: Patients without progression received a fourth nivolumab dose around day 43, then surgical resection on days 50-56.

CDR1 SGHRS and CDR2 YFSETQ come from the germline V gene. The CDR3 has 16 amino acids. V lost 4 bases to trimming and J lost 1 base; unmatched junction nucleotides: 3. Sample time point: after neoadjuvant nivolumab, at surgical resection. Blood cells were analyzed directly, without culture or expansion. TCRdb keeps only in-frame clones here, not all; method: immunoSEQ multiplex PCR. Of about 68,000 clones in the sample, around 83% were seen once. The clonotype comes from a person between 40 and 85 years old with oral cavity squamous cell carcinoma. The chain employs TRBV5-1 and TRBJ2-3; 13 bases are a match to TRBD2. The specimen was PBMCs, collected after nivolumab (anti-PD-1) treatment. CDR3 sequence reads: CASSNGLAGGTDTQYF. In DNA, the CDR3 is TGCGCCAGCAGCAATGGACTAGCGGGAGGCACAGATACGCAGTATTTT.